This entry lists 18 T cell receptor beta chains sequenced from one sample in a study of T-cell memory formation after mild COVID-19. TCRdb passed the 5' RACE reads through MiXCR, listing each CDR3 protein once. The data contain 170,000 or so distinct CDR3 sequences, over 20% of them singletons. The sample consisted of PBMCs or a T cell subset sorted from them (not recorded which). These TCRs come from an adult woman who had mild COVID-19 (a few samples of this study predate the infection). Cell type and time point are not known.

This clonotype was recorded a few times. The chain has TRBV7-9 and TRBJ1-1; 9 nucleotides agree with TRBD1. Per the germline V gene, CDR1 is SEHNR and CDR2 is FQNEAQ (reference sequence). The CDR3 has 13 residues. With 3 bases clipped from V and 11 bases from J, the junction kept 7 bases outside the gene matches. In nucleotides, the CDR3 is TGTGCCAGCAGCTTTGGGGACAGGGCGGCGGCTTTCTTT. Translated: CASSFGDRAAAFF.

This clonotype was counted between two and nine times. V is TRBV7-3 and J is TRBJ2-3; 8 bases are a match to TRBD2. Germline CDR1 reads SGHTA; CDR2 reads FQGTGA. V shed 2 bases and J 0 bases; nucleotides not matched to a gene: 7. This CDR3 contains 17 residues. DNA for the CDR3: TGTGCCAGCAGCTTAGGAGTGGTAGCGGGGAGCACAGATACGCAGTATTTT. The encoded protein is CASSLGVVAGSTDTQYF.

This clonotype has only a few counts. A read error may produce the germline difference seen at one junction end. This chain uses TRBV6-2 or TRBV6-3 with TRBJ2-7; TRBD2 aligns across 10 bases. This CDR3 has 11 residues. The germline CDR1 and CDR2 sequences are MNHEY and SVGEGT. Here the CDR3 reads CASSYPGLARF. As DNA, the CDR3 is TGTGCCAGCAGTTACCCGGGACTAGCGCGCTTC.

This clonotype was picked up a small number of times. J is TRBJ2-1 and V is TRBV9; TRBD2 aligns across 10 bases. Germline loops: CDR1 SGDLS, CDR2 YYNGEE. CDR3 size: 14 residues. The V segment lost 4 bases and the J segment 8 bases; nucleotides outside the gene matches: 6. CDR3 region: CASSSASGSDEQFF. The CDR3 bases are TGTGCCAGCAGCTCGGCTAGCGGGAGTGATGAGCAGTTCTTC.

This clonotype was observed a handful of times. The chain is built from TRBV6-5 and TRBJ1-1, with TRBD1 matching over 8 bases. Germline CDR1 MNHEY, CDR2 SVGAGI. The CDR3 is made up of 14 amino acids. V shed 4 bases, J shed 6 bases, and the junction held 7 bases outside the gene matches. This CDR3 is CASSLGQGASEAFF. In nucleotides, the CDR3 is TGTGCCAGCAGTTTGGGGCAGGGGGCTTCTGAAGCTTTCTTT.

This clonotype was observed at least ten times. V is TRBV9 and J is TRBJ2-7; 10 bases agree with TRBD2. From germline, CDR1 is SGDLS and CDR2 YYNGEE. V lost 3 bases to trimming and J lost 2 bases; unmatched junction nucleotides: 8. The CDR3 covers 16 residues. The CDR3 nucleotides are TGTGCCAGCAGCGCAATCGGGACTAGCGCTACCTACGAGCAGTACTTC. Protein product: CASSAIGTSATYEQYF.

This clonotype has just one count. The chain is built from TRBV14 and TRBJ2-7; D is unclear. V was cut by 3 bases and J by 5 bases, with 11 bases left in between. The germline V gene encodes CDR1 SGHDN and CDR2 FVKESK. This CDR3 spans 13 amino acids. DNA for the CDR3: TGTGCCAGCAGCCAGCACGGTAGTAACGAGCAGTACTTC. It translates to CASSQHGSNEQYF.

The V call is TRBV20-1, the J call TRBJ2-1; 7 nucleotides align to TRBD2. Germline loops: CDR1 DFQATT, CDR2 SNEGSKA (reference sequence). The CDR3 consists of 11 residues. The V and J ends lost 5 bases and 7 bases, in that order; junction bases with no gene match: 2. CDR3 in amino acids: CSAGLVNEQFF. DNA for the CDR3: TGCAGTGCTGGACTAGTAAATGAGCAGTTCTTC.

This clonotype has a handful of counts. This rearrangement joins TRBV7-9 to TRBJ2-1; the D is unclear. V lost 4 bases to trimming and J lost 1 base, with 14 bases between them. There are 16 residues in the CDR3. Germline V gene data show CDR1 as SEHNR and CDR2 as FQNEAQ (reference sequence). CDR3 sequence: CASSSIVGRSYNEQFF. The CDR3 DNA follows: TGTGCCAGCAGCTCGATAGTAGGGCGGTCCTACAATGAGCAGTTCTTC.

The chain couples TRBV19 to TRBJ2-1; 8 bases are shared with TRBD1. The germline V gene has CDR1 LNHDA and CDR2 SQIVND (reference sequence). Germline trimming cut 9 bases from V and 9 bases from J; bases unmatched to any gene: 19. The CDR3 has 16 residues. The CDR3 sequence is CASRSGTGAKISEQFF. The CDR3 coding sequence is TGTGCCAGCAGATCGGGGACAGGCGCGAAGATAAGTGAGCAGTTCTTC.

This clonotype came up a few times. This chain uses TRBV4-1 with TRBJ2-7, with D maybe TRBD1 (5 bases). This CDR3 region has 14 residues. Trimming removed 1 base at V and 3 bases at J, with 10 bases between. Germline V gives CDR1 MGHRA, CDR2 YSYEKL. The CDR3 region is CASSQVQGNYEQYF. The CDR3 coding sequence is TGCGCCAGCAGCCAAGTGCAGGGCAACTACGAGCAGTACTTC.

This clonotype was detected a few times. The rearrangement uses TRBV25-1 and TRBJ2-1; TRBD2 matches 8 bases. Germline trimming cut 4 bases from V and 4 bases from J; bases unmatched to any gene: 12. CDR3 length: 17 residues. The germline CDR1 and CDR2 sequences are MGHDK and SYGVNS. CDR3 amino acids: CASSASQAGVGYNEQFF. CDR3 DNA: TGTGCCAGCAGTGCAAGTCAAGCGGGAGTCGGGTACAATGAGCAGTTCTTC.

This clonotype was recorded a few times. The chain has TRBV7-9 and TRBJ2-1; D not certain. Germline CDR1 reads SEHNR; CDR2 reads FQNEAQ (reference sequence). The CDR3 runs to 13 residues. V lost 3 bases and J lost 4, with 7 bases in between. CDR3: CASSFTEYNEQFF. The CDR3 nucleotides read TGTGCCAGCAGCTTCACAGAATACAATGAGCAGTTCTTC.

The chain uses TRBV2 and TRBJ2-3; D gene ambiguous. The CDR3 has 14 residues. Germline V gene lookup returns CDR1 SNHLY and CDR2 FYNNEI. Trimming stripped 4 bases from V and 0 bases from J, with 8 bases between. The CDR3: CASSGAPSTDTQYF. CDR3 sequence (DNA): TGTGCCAGCAGTGGGGCACCAAGCACAGATACGCAGTATTTT.

This clonotype came up a few times. This rearrangement joins TRBV7-2 to TRBJ1-2; maybe TRBD1 (5 bases). V was pared by 6 bases and J by 6 bases, with 20 bases between. This CDR3 spans 15 amino acids. Germline lookup yields CDR1 SGHTA and CDR2 FQGNSA. The CDR3 loop is CASRNTGFLLHGYTF. CDR3 DNA sequence: TGTGCCAGCAGGAATACAGGATTCCTACTACATGGCTACACCTTC.

V and J are TRBV24-1 and TRBJ2-1; D remains unclear. V was trimmed by 3 bases and J by 8 bases, leaving 10 bases between them. The CDR3 covers 13 residues. Germline loops: CDR1 KGHDR, CDR2 SFDVKD. The CDR3: CATSDTPGDEQFF. The CDR3 coding sequence is TGTGCCACCAGTGATACCCCTGGGGATGAGCAGTTCTTC.

This clonotype has ten or more counts. The CDR3 sequence is CASSFYGQDSYEQYF. The DNA of the CDR3 is TGCGCCAGCAGCTTCTACGGACAGGACTCCTACGAGCAGTACTTC. The chain employs TRBV5-1 and TRBJ2-7; 7 bases agree with TRBD1. Germline V CDR1 and CDR2: SGHRS, YFSETQ. The CDR3 consists of 15 residues. After removal of 2 bases from V and 0 bases from J, the junction contained 5 bases not matched to a gene. The whole variable domain, remainder taken from reference TRBV5-1 and TRBJ2-7, is KAGVTQTPRYLIKTRGQQVTLSCSPISGHRSVSWYQQTPGQGLQFLFEYFSETQRNKGNFPGRFSGRQFSNSRSEMNVSTLELGDSALYLCASSFYGQDSYEQYFGPGTRLTVT.

The rearrangement uses TRBV12-3 or TRBV12-4 and TRBJ1-1, with D perhaps matching TRBD1 (5 bases). V was cut by 3 bases and J by 1 base, with 12 bases left in between. The CDR3 length is 15 residues. CDR3 sequence (DNA): TGTGCCAGCAGTTTTCCTCAGACAGAGAACACTGAAGCTTTCTTT. Its translation is CASSFPQTENTEAFF.